The source of this TCR beta chain is a study of beta chain features in type 1 diabetes. The study's findings and limits: Significant though moderate, a shortening of TCRB CDR3s appeared in all four CD4+ subsets of Type 1 diabetes patients. Cells expressing TCR highly could be over-represented by cDNA sequencing.

The entirety of the isolated RNA underwent reverse transcription, so expressed TCRB transcripts were sequenced. Sequencing was performed with immunoSEQ multiplex PCR; in TCRdb, only in-frame clones are kept and a portion is missing. The sample yields 300,000 or so clones, 9.3% seen once. Concerning this clone itself: Its cognate antigen is unknown.

The V segment lost 10 bases and the J segment 3 bases; nucleotides outside the gene matches: 4. CDR3 length: 13 residues. Germline assignment: CDR1 SGHTA and CDR2 FQGNSA. The chain joins TRBV7-2 to TRBJ2-4; 9 bases align to TRBD1. The specimen sequenced was central memory CD4+ T cells from blood. The origin of this receptor is a man younger than 40 with type 1 diabetes. CDR3 sequence (DNA): TGTGCCACCTCGACAGGGGGCAAAAACATTCAGTACTTC. Translation: CATSTGGKNIQYF.